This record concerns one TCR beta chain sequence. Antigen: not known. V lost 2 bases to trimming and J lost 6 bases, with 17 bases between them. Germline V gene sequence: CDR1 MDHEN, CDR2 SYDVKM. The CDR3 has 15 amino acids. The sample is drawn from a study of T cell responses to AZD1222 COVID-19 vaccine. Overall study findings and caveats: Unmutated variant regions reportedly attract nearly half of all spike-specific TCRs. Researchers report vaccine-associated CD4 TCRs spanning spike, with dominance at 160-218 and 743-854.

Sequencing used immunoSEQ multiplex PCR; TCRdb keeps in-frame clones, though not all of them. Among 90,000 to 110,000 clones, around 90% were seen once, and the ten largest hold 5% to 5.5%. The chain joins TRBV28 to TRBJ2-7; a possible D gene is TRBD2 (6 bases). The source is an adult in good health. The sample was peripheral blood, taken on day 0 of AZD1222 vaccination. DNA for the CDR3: TGTGCCAGCAGTTTAGCAACGGGGGAACCTAGCGAGCAGTACTTC. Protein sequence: CASSLATGEPSEQYF.